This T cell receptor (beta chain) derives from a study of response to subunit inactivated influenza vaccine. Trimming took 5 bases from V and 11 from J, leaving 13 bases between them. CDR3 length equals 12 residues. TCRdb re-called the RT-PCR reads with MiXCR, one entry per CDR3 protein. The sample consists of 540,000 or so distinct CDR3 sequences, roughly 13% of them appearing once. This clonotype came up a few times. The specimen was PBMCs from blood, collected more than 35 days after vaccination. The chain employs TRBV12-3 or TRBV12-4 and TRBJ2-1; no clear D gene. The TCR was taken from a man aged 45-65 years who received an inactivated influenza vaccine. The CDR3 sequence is CASSAWPSKQFF. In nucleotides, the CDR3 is TGTGCCAGCAGTGCTTGGCCCTCTAAGCAGTTCTTC.